The 27 T cell receptor beta chains below all came from one sample that was sequenced in a study of blood T cell repertoires in COVID-19. TCRdb keeps only in-frame clones here, not all; method: immunoSEQ multiplex PCR. The sample carries 280,000 or so clones, approximately 83% recorded once. Material: peripheral blood. Receptors originate from a woman aged 30 to 39 who had recovered from COVID-19.

The gene calls are TRBV18 and TRBJ2-1, with 14 bases aligning to TRBD2. In germline, CDR1 is KGHSH, CDR2 LQKENI. The CDR3 covers 15 residues. Losses at the gene ends were 2 bases for V and 6 bases for J; bases not matched to a gene: 0. The CDR3 nucleotides are TGTGCCAGCTCACCAGGACTAGCGGGGGGCAATGAGCAGTTCTTC. This codes for CASSPGLAGGNEQFF.

This sequence joins TRBV5-4 and TRBJ2-3; 12 bases map to TRBD2. In germline, CDR1 is SGHNT, CDR2 YYREEE (reference sequence). The J segment lost 2 bases and the V segment lost 5 bases, leaving 6 bases of the junction unmatched. The CDR3 is 16 residues long. This CDR3 reads CASSRRLAGDTDTQYF. The CDR3 DNA follows: TGTGCCAGCAGTCGAAGACTAGCGGGGGACACAGATACGCAGTATTTT.

The J gene is TRBJ1-6, the V gene TRBV6-6; possibly TRBD1 for D (5 bases). V was pared by 6 bases and J by 0 bases, with 12 bases between. Germline assignment: CDR1 MNHNY and CDR2 SVGAGI (reference sequence). The CDR3 contains 16 residues. The CDR3 DNA reads TGTGCCAGCAGGGACCGGGGGAGCTCCTATAATTCACCCCTCCACTTT. It encodes CASRDRGSSYNSPLHF.

A few counts support this clone. This chain links TRBV28 with TRBJ1-1; D not resolved. This CDR3 is 11 amino acids long. V was clipped by 2 bases and J by 11 bases, with 9 bases between them. The germline V gene has CDR1 MDHEN and CDR2 SYDVKM. This CDR3 reads CASSLAGYAFF. CDR3 in DNA: TGTGCCAGCAGTTTAGCGGGGTACGCTTTCTTT.

J is TRBJ2-3 and V is TRBV7-9; TRBD2 agrees at 7 bases. The CDR3 spans 15 residues. J was trimmed by 0 bases and V by 2 bases; bases with no gene match: 2. Per germline, CDR1 SEHNR and CDR2 FQNEAQ (reference sequence). CDR3 protein: CASSLTAGSTDTQYF. CDR3 DNA: TGTGCCAGCAGCTTAACAGCGGGAAGCACAGATACGCAGTATTTT. Filled out from reference TRBV7-9 and TRBJ2-3, the complete variable domain reads DTGVSQNPRHKITKRGQNVTFRCDPISEHNRLYWYRQTLGQGPEFLTYFQNEAQLEKSRLLSDRFSAERPKGSFSTLEIQRTEQGDSAMYLCASSLTAGSTDTQYFGPGTRLTVL.

V is TRBV5-1 and J is TRBJ2-1, with D unclear. Per the germline V gene, CDR1 is SGHRS and CDR2 is YFSETQ. This CDR3 has 13 amino acids. The V gene lost 4 bases and the J gene lost 1 base, with 6 bases spanning the gap. CDR3 nucleotides: TGCGCCAGCAGCGTGACTTCCTACAATGAGCAGTTCTTC. This translates into CASSVTSYNEQFF.

This clone was observed once. The CDR3 loop is CASSSVESISGRRGAKNIQYF. CDR3 in DNA: TGTGCCAGCAGTTCGGTGGAATCTATAAGCGGGAGGAGGGGAGCCAAAAACATTCAGTACTTC. The chain recombines TRBV6-2 or TRBV6-3 with TRBJ2-4, with 9 bases aligning to TRBD2. V dropped 4 bases and J dropped 0; count of bases not matched to a gene: 19. This CDR3 comprises 21 residues. Germline loops: CDR1 MNHEY, CDR2 SVGEGT.

This clone occurred once. The chain links TRBV7-8 to TRBJ2-1; TRBD2 might be the D (5 bases). The CDR3 covers 12 residues. Trimming took off 5 bases at V and 11 bases at J, with 13 bases between the two ends. Germline V CDR1 and CDR2: SGHVS, FQNEAQ. This chain's CDR3 is CASSPTLGQQFF. CDR3 sequence (DNA): TGTGCCAGCAGCCCCACACTAGGCCAGCAGTTCTTC.

The chain has TRBV4-1 and TRBJ1-1, with 8 nucleotides matching TRBD1. V lost 4 bases and J lost 3; bases outside the gene matches: 1. The CDR3 loop spans 13 amino acids. Germline loops: CDR1 MGHRA, CDR2 YSYEKL. In nucleotides, the CDR3 is TGCGCCAGCAGCCTGGACAGGGACACTGAAGCTTTCTTT. Translating it yields CASSLDRDTEAFF.

The rearrangement joins TRBV19 to TRBJ2-1; 7 nucleotides agree with TRBD2. This CDR3 is built from 13 residues. The germline V gene encodes CDR1 LNHDA and CDR2 SQIVND (reference sequence). With 3 bases clipped from V and 10 bases from J, the junction kept 6 bases outside the gene matches. CDR3 region: CASSIRGVEEQFF. The CDR3 DNA reads TGTGCCAGTAGTATCCGGGGGGTAGAGGAGCAGTTCTTC.

About this clone itself: The sample has other DNA sequences that encode this CDR3 too. The genes are TRBV5-4 and TRBJ1-4; TRBD1 matches at 7 bases. This CDR3 has 15 residues. With V trimmed by 0 bases and J by 3 bases, 2 bases remained unmatched. Germline V gene sequence: CDR1 SGHNT, CDR2 YYREEE (reference sequence). CDR3 loop: CASSLGQGANEKLFF. The CDR3 nucleotides are TGTGCCAGCAGCTTGGGACAGGGAGCTAATGAAAAACTGTTTTTT.

This chain links TRBV19 with TRBJ2-7; 8 nucleotides agree with TRBD1. Losses at the gene ends were 5 bases for V and 7 bases for J; bases not matched to a gene: 7. The CDR3 is 13 residues long. CDR1 and CDR2 from the germline V gene are LNHDA and SQIVND (reference sequence). CDR3 nucleotide sequence: TGTGCCAGTAGTGCGGACAGGGCAGAAGAGCAGTACTTC. It codes for CASSADRAEEQYF.

The CDR3 reads CASSFTASPNQETQYF. In nucleotides, the CDR3 is TGCGCCAGCAGCTTCACAGCTTCCCCGAACCAAGAGACCCAGTACTTC. J is TRBJ2-5 and V is TRBV5-1; D uncertain. The ends were cut back, 2 bases at V and 0 bases at J, with 14 bases in the middle. The CDR3 consists of 16 residues. CDR1 SGHRS and CDR2 YFSETQ come from the germline V gene.

The chain couples TRBV29-1 to TRBJ2-2; D may match TRBD1 or TRBD2 (5 bases each). The CDR3 has 14 amino acids. The germline gives CDR1 SQVTM, CDR2 ANQGSEA. Trimming took 4 bases from V and 5 from J, leaving 14 bases between them. The CDR3: CSVGDRLLTGELFF. CDR3 bases: TGCAGCGTTGGAGACAGACTACTAACCGGGGAGCTGTTTTTT.

This clone was detected many times. Different DNA sequences within this sample yield the same CDR3. CDR3 loop: CASSLPSSYEQYF. The CDR3 region has the DNA TGTGCCAGCAGCTTACCCAGCTCCTACGAGCAGTACTTC. The chain joins TRBV7-9 to TRBJ2-7, with D hard to call. The germline CDR1 and CDR2 sequences are SEHNR and FQNEAQ (reference sequence). Trimming removed 2 bases from V and 0 bases from J, with 5 bases in between. CDR3 length: 13 amino acids.

This chain connects TRBV19 to TRBJ1-1; TRBD1 agrees at 8 bases. The germline V gene has CDR1 LNHDA and CDR2 SQIVND (reference sequence). The CDR3 totals 14 residues. V shed 8 bases and J 4 bases; nucleotides not matched to a gene: 9. The CDR3 loop is CASLNSGTGTEAFF. The CDR3 nucleotides are TGTGCCAGTCTAAACTCCGGGACAGGCACTGAAGCTTTCTTT.

The rearrangement uses TRBV15 and TRBJ1-1; 7 bases map to TRBD1. The length of the CDR3 is 14 residues. CDR1 and CDR2 (germline): LNHNV, YYDKDF (reference sequence). Losses at the gene ends were 3 bases for V and 6 bases for J; bases not matched to a gene: 7. CDR3 bases: TGTGCCACCAGCAGGGCGACAGGGTTCTCTGAAGCTTTCTTT. Protein product: CATSRATGFSEAFF.

The rearrangement joins TRBV28 to TRBJ2-6; TRBD2 is a possible D gene (5 bases). Looked up from germline, CDR1 is MDHEN and CDR2 is SYDVKM. CDR3 length equals 14 residues. Trimming cost V 5 bases and J 0 bases, with 5 bases left between them. The CDR3 loop is CASSGSSGANVLTF. CDR3 sequence (DNA): TGTGCCAGCAGTGGGAGCTCTGGGGCCAACGTCCTGACTTTC.

The gene calls are TRBV5-1 and TRBJ2-6; 8 bases align to TRBD1. J gave up 6 bases and V 1 base, and 3 bases lay outside the gene matches. Germline V gene sequence: CDR1 SGHRS, CDR2 YFSETQ. This CDR3 contains 15 residues. The DNA for the CDR3 is TGCGCCAGCAGCTTGTCGACAGGGGAGGCCAACGTCCTGACTTTC. This gives the protein CASSLSTGEANVLTF.

The chain is built from TRBV24-1 and TRBJ2-7; the match to TRBD2 covers 11 bases. This CDR3 comprises 14 residues. After removal of 2 bases from V and 7 bases from J, the junction contained 3 bases not matched to a gene. Germline V gives CDR1 KGHDR, CDR2 SFDVKD. In DNA form, the CDR3 reads TGTGCCACCAGTGATTCTCCTAGCGGGAGGGAGCAGTACTTC. Translated: CATSDSPSGREQYF.

The rearrangement links TRBV24-1 to TRBJ2-3; TRBD1 is a possible D gene (6 bases). In germline, CDR1 is KGHDR, CDR2 SFDVKD. This CDR3 region has 13 residues. V was clipped by 5 bases and J by 8 bases, with 13 bases between them. CDR3 loop: CATSATGSGTQYF. CDR3 in DNA: TGTGCCACCAGTGCGACAGGTTCAGGTACGCAGTATTTT.

V usage is TRBV3-1 (or the pseudogene TRBV3-2) and J usage is TRBJ2-2, with 8 bases identical to TRBD2. Unmatched junction bases numbered 5, after V lost 4 bases and J lost 1 base. This CDR3 region has 16 residues. Germline CDR1 reads LGHDT; CDR2 reads YNNKEL (reference sequence). The DNA for the CDR3 is TGTGCCAGCAGCCCCCGGGGGGGAGGGAACACCGGGGAGCTGTTTTTT. Its protein product is CASSPRGGGNTGELFF.

This clone has just a few counts. V gene TRBV9 combines with J gene TRBJ2-5; D gene ambiguous. Looked up from germline, CDR1 is SGDLS and CDR2 is YYNGEE. CDR3 size: 14 residues. V was shortened by 4 bases and J by 1 base, with 11 bases between the two germline ends. This chain's CDR3 is CASSPRSSQETQYF. Here the CDR3 DNA reads TGTGCCAGCAGCCCCAGGTCCAGCCAAGAGACCCAGTACTTC.

The rearrangement links TRBV6-5 to TRBJ1-4; D is unresolved. CDR1 is MNHEY and CDR2 is SVGAGI in the germline V gene. Trimming left V 5 bases short and J 7 bases short, with 17 bases between. The CDR3 spans 15 residues. CDR3 coding DNA: TGTGCCAGCAGTCGAGGGCTCAAAGAAAGTGAAAAACTGTTTTTT. It is translated as CASSRGLKESEKLFF.

The V and J genes are TRBV4-1 and TRBJ2-5, with no clear D. V lost 1 base and J 1 base, leaving 4 bases between the germline ends. Germline CDR1 reads MGHRA; CDR2 reads YSYEKL. The length of the CDR3 is 13 residues. The CDR3, as DNA: TGCGCCAGCAGCCAAGCTCCCCAAGAGACCCAGTACTTC. Translating gives CASSQAPQETQYF.

This clone came up a few times. This rearrangement joins TRBV27 to TRBJ2-1; D possibly corresponds to TRBD2 (6 bases). CDR3 size: 15 residues. V was shortened by 7 bases and J by 1 base, with 14 bases between the two germline ends. CDR1 MNHEY and CDR2 SMNVEV come from the germline V gene (reference sequence). CDR3 protein: CASIPLAGSYNEQFF. Written as DNA, the CDR3 is TGTGCCAGCATCCCCCTGGCGGGATCCTACAATGAGCAGTTCTTC.

This clone has a single count. The chain links TRBV6-2 or TRBV6-3 to TRBJ2-3; 10 nucleotides align to TRBD2. The ends lost 6 bases at V and 3 bases at J; junction bases unmatched: 15. The CDR3 is 18 residues long. Germline CDR1 MNHEY, CDR2 SVGEGT. CDR3 sequence: CASSTTISSGSRTDTQYF. CDR3 bases: TGTGCCAGCAGCACGACCATCTCTAGCGGGAGTAGGACAGATACGCAGTATTTT.